A selection of T cell receptor beta chains follows, all from one sample in a study of T-cell reconstitution after alpha-beta-depleted transplantation in children. MiXCR, run by TCRdb on the PCR reads, gives a single entry per CDR3 protein. The repertoire has about 230,000 distinct CDR3 sequences, approximately 10% of them found once; the top ten carry 25% to 30%. The material sequenced was PBMCs, taken before TCRalphabeta/CD19-depleted stem cell transplant. These receptors came from a child less than two years old with acute myeloid leukemia, due to receive a stem cell transplant. Each CDR3 is given with its conserved first and last residue. Each record gives: J gene, D gene, V gene, clone size, CDR3 protein, CDR3 DNA. D genes are given only for firm matches. Clone sizes are given selectively: once, few, many, or a class where the clone is expanded.

j_gene: TRBJ1-5; d_gene: -; v_gene: TRBV19; abundance: -; CDR3aa: CASSIGHSNQPQHF; CDR3nt: TGTGCCAGTAGTATAGGACATAGCAATCAGCCCCAGCATTTT
j_gene: TRBJ2-4; d_gene: TRBD1; v_gene: TRBV28; abundance: many; CDR3aa: CASSLGRGAKNIQYF; CDR3nt: TGTGCCAGCAGTTTGGGCAGGGGGGCCAAAAACATTCAGTACTTC
j_gene: TRBJ1-1; d_gene: TRBD1; v_gene: TRBV6-5; abundance: -; CDR3aa: CASSYSGGRNTEAFF; CDR3nt: TGTGCCAGCAGTTACTCAGGGGGCAGGAACACTGAAGCTTTCTTT
j_gene: TRBJ2-4; d_gene: TRBD2; v_gene: TRBV20-1; abundance: many; CDR3aa: CSASLAGSLAKNIQYF; CDR3nt: TGCAGTGCTAGCTTAGCGGGGTCGCTAGCCAAAAACATTCAGTACTTC
j_gene: TRBJ1-1; d_gene: -; v_gene: TRBV3-1; abundance: many; CDR3aa: CASSQGMVNTEAFF; CDR3nt: TGTGCCAGCAGCCAAGGAATGGTGAACACTGAAGCTTTCTTT
j_gene: TRBJ2-1; d_gene: TRBD2; v_gene: TRBV5-1; abundance: few; CDR3aa: CASRLAGDPGNEQFF; CDR3nt: TGCGCCAGCCGGCTAGCGGGAGACCCGGGCAATGAGCAGTTCTTC
j_gene: TRBJ2-1; d_gene: -; v_gene: TRBV7-9; abundance: many; CDR3aa: CASSLAPHEQFF; CDR3nt: TGTGCCAGCAGCTTAGCTCCTCATGAGCAGTTCTTC
j_gene: TRBJ1-3; d_gene: TRBD1; v_gene: TRBV14; abundance: few; CDR3aa: CASSPRTGPSGNTIYF; CDR3nt: TGTGCCAGCAGCCCCCGGACAGGGCCCTCTGGAAACACCATATATTTT
j_gene: TRBJ2-1; d_gene: TRBD2; v_gene: TRBV20-1; abundance: many; CDR3aa: CSARETSGSYNEQFF; CDR3nt: TGCAGTGCTAGAGAAACTAGCGGGAGCTACAATGAGCAGTTCTTC
j_gene: TRBJ2-2; d_gene: -; v_gene: TRBV2; abundance: many; CDR3aa: CASSNVPGLPKTGELFF; CDR3nt: TGTGCCAGCTCTAACGTCCCGGGACTTCCGAAAACCGGGGAGCTGTTTTTT
j_gene: TRBJ1-1; d_gene: -; v_gene: TRBV7-2; abundance: few; CDR3aa: CASSLYSPVTGAFF; CDR3nt: TGTGCCAGCAGCTTATACTCGCCAGTGACCGGAGCTTTCTTT
j_gene: TRBJ2-3; d_gene: TRBD2; v_gene: TRBV19; abundance: -; CDR3aa: CASSLGTSGFLTDTQYF; CDR3nt: TGTGCCAGTAGTCTCGGGACTAGCGGGTTCCTCACAGATACGCAGTATTTT
j_gene: TRBJ2-1; d_gene: -; v_gene: TRBV6-1; abundance: many; CDR3aa: CASGLRGAYNEQFF; CDR3nt: TGTGCCAGTGGCCTTCGGGGGGCTTACAATGAGCAGTTCTTC
j_gene: TRBJ2-7; d_gene: -; v_gene: TRBV20-1; abundance: many; CDR3aa: CSATKSFGDEQYF; CDR3nt: TGCAGTGCCACGAAGTCTTTTGGCGACGAGCAGTACTTC
j_gene: TRBJ2-5; d_gene: -; v_gene: TRBV18; abundance: few; CDR3aa: CASSPKTRGVQETQYF; CDR3nt: TGTGCCAGCTCACCAAAGACTCGAGGGGTTCAAGAGACCCAGTACTTC
j_gene: TRBJ1-2; d_gene: -; v_gene: TRBV5-1; abundance: few; CDR3aa: CASSGTDLSNYGYTF; CDR3nt: TGCGCCAGCAGCGGCACGGATCTCTCTAACTATGGCTACACCTTC
j_gene: TRBJ1-1; d_gene: TRBD1; v_gene: TRBV12-3/TRBV12-4; abundance: -; CDR3aa: CASTLTGGYTEASF; CDR3nt: TGTGCCAGCACCCTAACAGGGGGCTACACTGAAGCTTCCTTT
j_gene: TRBJ2-1; d_gene: TRBD2; v_gene: TRBV19; abundance: many; CDR3aa: CASSMSLAGYYNEQFF; CDR3nt: TGTGCCAGTAGCATGTCACTAGCGGGCTATTACAATGAGCAGTTCTTC
j_gene: TRBJ1-3; d_gene: TRBD1; v_gene: TRBV29-1; abundance: many; CDR3aa: CSVAGTGGSGNTIYF; CDR3nt: TGCAGCGTTGCCGGGACAGGGGGCTCTGGAAACACCATATATTTT
j_gene: TRBJ2-3; d_gene: -; v_gene: TRBV7-2; abundance: many; CDR3aa: CASSLEYPDTQYF; CDR3nt: TGTGCCAGCAGCTTAGAGTATCCAGATACGCAGTATTTT
j_gene: TRBJ2-1; d_gene: TRBD1; v_gene: TRBV7-9; abundance: -; CDR3aa: CASRDRGLYNEQFF; CDR3nt: TGTGCCAGCAGGGACAGGGGGCTGTACAATGAGCAGTTCTTC
j_gene: TRBJ2-1; d_gene: TRBD2; v_gene: TRBV12-3/TRBV12-4; abundance: many; CDR3aa: CASRTRAGGYNEQFF; CDR3nt: TGTGCCAGCAGGACCCGAGCGGGAGGCTACAATGAGCAGTTCTTC
j_gene: TRBJ2-7; d_gene: TRBD2; v_gene: TRBV20-1; abundance: many; CDR3aa: CSARIGTSEEQYF; CDR3nt: TGCAGTGCTAGAATCGGGACTAGCGAGGAGCAGTACTTC
j_gene: TRBJ1-6; d_gene: -; v_gene: TRBV27; abundance: many; CDR3aa: CASSSIGSPLHF; CDR3nt: TGTGCCAGCAGTTCGATCGGTTCACCCCTCCACTTT
j_gene: TRBJ2-7; d_gene: -; v_gene: TRBV11-3; abundance: few; CDR3aa: CASSLAWTAYEQYF; CDR3nt: TGTGCCAGCAGCTTAGCATGGACAGCCTACGAGCAGTACTTC
j_gene: TRBJ2-7; d_gene: -; v_gene: TRBV16; abundance: -; CDR3aa: CATCQEAGPGLSYEQYF; CDR3nt: TGTGCCACCTGCCAAGAGGCCGGACCCGGGCTCAGCTACGAGCAGTACTTC
j_gene: TRBJ2-1; d_gene: -; v_gene: TRBV11-2; abundance: -; CDR3aa: CAVLQGNEQFF; CDR3nt: TGTGCCGTCCTGCAGGGAAATGAGCAGTTCTTC
j_gene: TRBJ1-1; d_gene: TRBD1; v_gene: TRBV2; abundance: many; CDR3aa: CASEQGSEAFF; CDR3nt: TGTGCCAGCGAACAGGGGAGTGAAGCTTTCTTT
j_gene: TRBJ1-2; d_gene: -; v_gene: TRBV7-2; abundance: many; CDR3aa: CASSLVEGTGYTF; CDR3nt: TGTGCCAGCAGCTTAGTTGAGGGTACTGGCTACACCTTC
j_gene: TRBJ2-5; d_gene: TRBD2; v_gene: TRBV5-1; abundance: many; CDR3aa: CASSSTSVKETQYF; CDR3nt: TGCGCCAGCAGCTCGACTAGCGTTAAAGAGACCCAGTACTTC
j_gene: TRBJ2-7; d_gene: TRBD2; v_gene: TRBV7-9; abundance: many; CDR3aa: CASTGYLAGGEEQYF; CDR3nt: TGTGCCAGCACCGGATACCTAGCGGGAGGAGAAGAGCAGTACTTC
j_gene: TRBJ1-6; d_gene: -; v_gene: TRBV28; abundance: few; CDR3aa: CASRDGSSYNSPLHF; CDR3nt: TGTGCCAGCAGGGACGGTAGCTCCTATAATTCACCCCTCCACTTT
j_gene: TRBJ1-4; d_gene: -; v_gene: TRBV11-1; abundance: many; CDR3aa: CASQMGPQSFSTNEKLFF; CDR3nt: TGTGCCAGCCAGATGGGCCCTCAGTCCTTTTCAACTAATGAAAAACTGTTTTTT
j_gene: TRBJ1-2; d_gene: -; v_gene: TRBV20-1; abundance: many; CDR3aa: CSARVGPYGYTF; CDR3nt: TGCAGTGCTAGAGTGGGGCCTTATGGCTACACCTTC
j_gene: TRBJ2-7; d_gene: TRBD2; v_gene: TRBV28; abundance: many; CDR3aa: CASIAGGAKEQYF; CDR3nt: TGTGCCAGCATCGCGGGAGGGGCAAAGGAGCAGTACTTC
j_gene: TRBJ2-7; d_gene: -; v_gene: TRBV13; abundance: -; CDR3aa: CASSLGAKPYEQYF; CDR3nt: TGTGCCAGCAGCTTAGGGGCGAAGCCCTACGAGCAGTACTTC
j_gene: TRBJ1-1; d_gene: TRBD1; v_gene: TRBV20-1; abundance: many; CDR3aa: CSARVTGGRGGRGTEAFF; CDR3nt: TGCAGTGCTAGGGTTACAGGGGGGCGCGGTGGAAGAGGCACTGAAGCTTTCTTT
j_gene: TRBJ2-3; d_gene: TRBD2; v_gene: TRBV7-9; abundance: -; CDR3aa: CATLAGVDTDTQYF; CDR3nt: TGTGCCACCCTAGCGGGGGTAGACACAGATACGCAGTATTTT
j_gene: TRBJ2-1; d_gene: -; v_gene: TRBV28; abundance: many; CDR3aa: CASSFWSSSYNEQFF; CDR3nt: TGTGCCAGCAGTTTCTGGTCGAGCTCCTACAATGAGCAGTTCTTC
j_gene: TRBJ1-4; d_gene: -; v_gene: TRBV9; abundance: -; CDR3aa: CASSGEGSGKLFF; CDR3nt: TGTGCCAGCAGCGGGGAAGGATCGGGAAAACTGTTTTTT
j_gene: TRBJ2-1; d_gene: -; v_gene: TRBV3-1; abundance: many; CDR3aa: CASSQDLNEQFF; CDR3nt: TGTGCCAGCAGCCAAGATCTTAATGAGCAGTTCTTC
j_gene: TRBJ2-5; d_gene: TRBD2; v_gene: TRBV5-6; abundance: many; CDR3aa: CASTLAGGETQYF; CDR3nt: TGTGCCAGCACTTTAGCGGGAGGGGAGACCCAGTACTTC
j_gene: TRBJ2-7; d_gene: -; v_gene: TRBV11-1; abundance: many; CDR3aa: CASSYRFSYEQYF; CDR3nt: TGTGCCAGCAGCTACAGGTTCTCCTACGAGCAGTACTTC